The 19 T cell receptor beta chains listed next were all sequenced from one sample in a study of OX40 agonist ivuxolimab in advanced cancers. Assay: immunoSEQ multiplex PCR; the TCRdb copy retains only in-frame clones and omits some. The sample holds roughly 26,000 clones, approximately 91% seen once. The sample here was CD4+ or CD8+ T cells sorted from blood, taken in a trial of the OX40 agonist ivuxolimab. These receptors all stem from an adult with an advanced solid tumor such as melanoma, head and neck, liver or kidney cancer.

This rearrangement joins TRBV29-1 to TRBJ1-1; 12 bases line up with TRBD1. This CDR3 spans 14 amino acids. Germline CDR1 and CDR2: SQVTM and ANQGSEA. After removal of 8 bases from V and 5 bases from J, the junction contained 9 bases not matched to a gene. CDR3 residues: CSSGDRGLGTEAFF. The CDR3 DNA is TGCAGCTCCGGGGACAGGGGGCTTGGAACTGAAGCTTTCTTT.

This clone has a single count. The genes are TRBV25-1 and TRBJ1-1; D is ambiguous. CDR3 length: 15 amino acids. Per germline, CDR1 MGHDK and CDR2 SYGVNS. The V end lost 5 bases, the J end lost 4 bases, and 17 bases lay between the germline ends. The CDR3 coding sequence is TGTGCCAGCAGTACCATAGTCCAGGCGGGCACTGAAGCTTTCTTT. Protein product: CASSTIVQAGTEAFF.

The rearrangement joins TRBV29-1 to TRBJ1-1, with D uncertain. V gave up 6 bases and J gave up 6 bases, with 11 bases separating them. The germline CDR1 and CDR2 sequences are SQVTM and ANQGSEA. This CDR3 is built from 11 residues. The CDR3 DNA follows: TGCAGCGTCCCTTCGGCAGCTGAAGCTTTCTTT. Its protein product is CSVPSAAEAFF.

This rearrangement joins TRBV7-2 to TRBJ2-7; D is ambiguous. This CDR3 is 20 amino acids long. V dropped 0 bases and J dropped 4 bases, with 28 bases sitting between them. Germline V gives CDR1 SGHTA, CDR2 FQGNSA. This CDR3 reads CASSLAVLIVLRLISYEQYF. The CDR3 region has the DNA TGTGCCAGCAGCTTAGCTGTGCTGATCGTTCTGAGGCTGATCAGTTACGAGCAGTACTTC.

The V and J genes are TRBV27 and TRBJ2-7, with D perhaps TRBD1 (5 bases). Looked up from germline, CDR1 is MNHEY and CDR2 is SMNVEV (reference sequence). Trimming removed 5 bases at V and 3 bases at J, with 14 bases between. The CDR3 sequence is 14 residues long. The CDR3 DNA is TGTGCCAGCAGTCCCTGGGGCAGGCGCTACGAGCAGTACTTC. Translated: CASSPWGRRYEQYF.

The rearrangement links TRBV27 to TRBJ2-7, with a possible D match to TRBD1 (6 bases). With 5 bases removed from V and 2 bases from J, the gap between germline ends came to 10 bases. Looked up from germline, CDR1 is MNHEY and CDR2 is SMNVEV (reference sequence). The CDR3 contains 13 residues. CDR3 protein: CASSHRVAYEQYF. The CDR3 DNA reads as TGTGCCAGCAGTCACAGGGTCGCCTACGAGCAGTACTTC.

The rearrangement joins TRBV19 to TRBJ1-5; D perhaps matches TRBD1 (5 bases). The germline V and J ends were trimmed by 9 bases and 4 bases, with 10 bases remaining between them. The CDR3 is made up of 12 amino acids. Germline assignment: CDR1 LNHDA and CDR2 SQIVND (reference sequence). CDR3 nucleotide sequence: TGTGCCAGCGGGCAGGGAAATCAGCCCCAGCATTTT. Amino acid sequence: CASGQGNQPQHF.

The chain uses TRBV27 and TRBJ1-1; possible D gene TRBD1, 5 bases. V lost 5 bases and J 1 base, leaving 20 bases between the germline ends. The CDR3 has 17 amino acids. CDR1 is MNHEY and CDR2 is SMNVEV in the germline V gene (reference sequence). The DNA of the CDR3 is TGTGCCAGCAGTGCCTCCCCCCCAGGGCGACCGAACACTGAAGCTTTCTTT. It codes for CASSASPPGRPNTEAFF.

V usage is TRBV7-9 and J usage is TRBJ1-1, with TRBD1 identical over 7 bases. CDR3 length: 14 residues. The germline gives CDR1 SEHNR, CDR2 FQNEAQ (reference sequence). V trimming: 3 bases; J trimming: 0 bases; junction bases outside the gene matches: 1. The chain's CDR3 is CASSLGQMNTEAFF. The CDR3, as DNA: TGTGCCAGCAGCTTGGGACAGATGAACACTGAAGCTTTCTTT. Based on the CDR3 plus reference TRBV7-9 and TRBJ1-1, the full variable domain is DTGVSQNPRHKITKRGQNVTFRCDPISEHNRLYWYRQTLGQGPEFLTYFQNEAQLEKSRLLSDRFSAERPKGSFSTLEIQRTEQGDSAMYLCASSLGQMNTEAFFGQGTRLTVV.

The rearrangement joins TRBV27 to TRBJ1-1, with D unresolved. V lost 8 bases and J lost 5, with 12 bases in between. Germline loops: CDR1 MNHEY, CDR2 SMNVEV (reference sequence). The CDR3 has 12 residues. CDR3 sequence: CASGRVITEAFF. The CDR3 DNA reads TGTGCCAGCGGACGGGTGATAACTGAAGCTTTCTTT.

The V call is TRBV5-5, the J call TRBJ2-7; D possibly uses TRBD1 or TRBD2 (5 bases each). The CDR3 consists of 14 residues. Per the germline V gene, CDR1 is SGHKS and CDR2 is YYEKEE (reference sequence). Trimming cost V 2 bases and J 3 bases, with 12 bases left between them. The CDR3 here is CASSLSWGSYEQYF. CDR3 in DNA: TGTGCCAGCAGCTTATCGTGGGGGAGCTACGAGCAGTACTTC. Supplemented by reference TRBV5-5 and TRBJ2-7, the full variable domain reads DAGVTQSPTHLIKTRGQQVTLRCSPISGHKSVSWYQQVLGQGPQFIFQYYEKEERGRGNFPDRFSARQFPNYSSELNVNALLLGDSALYLCASSLSWGSYEQYFGPGTRLTVT.

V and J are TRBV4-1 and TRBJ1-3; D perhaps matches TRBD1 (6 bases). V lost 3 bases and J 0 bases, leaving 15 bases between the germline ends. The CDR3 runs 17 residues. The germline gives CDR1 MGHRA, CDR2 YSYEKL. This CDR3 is CASSQGVGQISGNTIYF. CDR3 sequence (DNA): TGCGCCAGCAGCCAGGGGGTTGGACAGATCTCTGGAAACACCATATATTTT.

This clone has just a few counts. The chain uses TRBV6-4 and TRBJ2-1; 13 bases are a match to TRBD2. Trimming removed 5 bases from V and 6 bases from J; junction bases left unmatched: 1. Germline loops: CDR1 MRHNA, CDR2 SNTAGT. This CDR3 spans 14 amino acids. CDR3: CASSTSGGANEQFF. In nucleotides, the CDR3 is TGTGCCAGCAGTACTAGCGGGGGGGCCAATGAGCAGTTCTTC.

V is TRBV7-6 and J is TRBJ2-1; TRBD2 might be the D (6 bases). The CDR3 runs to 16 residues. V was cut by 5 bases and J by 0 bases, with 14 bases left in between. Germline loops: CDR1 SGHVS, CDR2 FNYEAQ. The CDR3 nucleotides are TGTGCCAGCAGCGAGGACATAGCGGACTCCTACAATGAGCAGTTCTTC. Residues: CASSEDIADSYNEQFF.

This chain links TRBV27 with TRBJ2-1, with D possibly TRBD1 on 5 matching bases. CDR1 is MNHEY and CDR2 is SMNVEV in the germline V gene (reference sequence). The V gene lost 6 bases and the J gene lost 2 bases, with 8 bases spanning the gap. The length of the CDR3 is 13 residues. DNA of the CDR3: TGTGCCAGCAGCATGACAGCCTACAATGAGCAGTTCTTC. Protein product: CASSMTAYNEQFF.

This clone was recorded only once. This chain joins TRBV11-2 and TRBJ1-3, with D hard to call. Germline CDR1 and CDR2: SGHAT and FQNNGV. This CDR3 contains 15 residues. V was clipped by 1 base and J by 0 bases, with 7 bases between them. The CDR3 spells CASSLGRSSGNTIYF. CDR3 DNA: TGTGCCAGCAGCTTAGGACGGTCCTCTGGAAACACCATATATTTT.

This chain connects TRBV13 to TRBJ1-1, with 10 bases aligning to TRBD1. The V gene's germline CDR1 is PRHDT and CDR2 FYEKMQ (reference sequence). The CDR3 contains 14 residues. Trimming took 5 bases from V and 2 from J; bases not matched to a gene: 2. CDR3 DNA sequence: TGTGCCAGCAGCGGGGACAGGGGAAACACTGAAGCTTTCTTT. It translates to CASSGDRGNTEAFF. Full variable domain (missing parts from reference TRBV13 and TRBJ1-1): AAGVIQSPRHLIKEKRETATLKCYPIPRHDTVYWYQQGPGQDPQFLISFYEKMQSDKGSIPDRFSAQQFSDYHSELNMSSLELGDSALYFCASSGDRGNTEAFFGQGTRLTVV.

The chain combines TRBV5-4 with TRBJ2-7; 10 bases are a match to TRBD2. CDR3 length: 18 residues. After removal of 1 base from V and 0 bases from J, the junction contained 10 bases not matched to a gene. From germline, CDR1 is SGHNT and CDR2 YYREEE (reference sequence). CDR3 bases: TGTGCCAGCAGCTTGAGGGGACAGCTAGCGGGAGCCTCCTACGAGCAGTACTTC. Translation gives CASSLRGQLAGASYEQYF. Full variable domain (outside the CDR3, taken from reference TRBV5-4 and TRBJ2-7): ETGVTQSPTHLIKTRGQQVTLRCSSQSGHNTVSWYQQALGQGPQFIFQYYREEENGRGNFPPRFSGLQFPNYSSELNVNALELDDSALYLCASSLRGQLAGASYEQYFGPGTRLTVT.

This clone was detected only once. The CDR3 DNA follows: TGTGCCAGCAGCTTAGGGAGCGGGGGGGAAGAGCAGTTCTTC. Amino acid sequence: CASSLGSGGEEQFF. The V call is TRBV5-4, the J call TRBJ2-1; TRBD2 aligns across 10 bases. Germline V gene data show CDR1 as SGHNT and CDR2 as YYREEE (reference sequence). The J segment lost 10 bases and the V segment lost 2 bases, leaving 6 bases of the junction unmatched. This CDR3 is 14 amino acids long.